The entry below gives a single TCR beta chain sequence along with its context. Its antigen is still unknown. Per-base qualities were not stored, and no clone one base away is much larger. The data belong to a study of T cell responses to AZD1222 COVID-19 vaccine (dated by TCRdb to the early 2020s). With respect to the entire study: TCR sequencing covered over 230 trial participants: nearly 210 given two doses of AZD1222 and around 25 given two doses of MenACWY control vaccine. Enrollment into the trials was organized by age into subgroups of 18-55, 56-69 and 70-plus years, and those subgroups contained roughly 150, 30 and 60 TCR-sequenced participants, respectively. The investigation overall reported the following: Because no day 14 peak-response samples were available, the repertoires could be characterized only after the peak T cell response. Only a handful of AZD1222 recipients were SARS-CoV-2 seropositive at baseline, limiting conclusions about previously exposed vaccinees. In the small 56-69-year group, the increase in depth fell short of significance, most likely because of low power. Most participants were white British and females outnumbered males, and the authors suggested that clonal diversity may have been underestimated. Spike-specific TCR breadth and depth rose significantly after two AZD1222 doses compared with day 0 and with MenACWY recipients. Vaccine-associated CD4 TCRs spanned the whole spike protein, with dominant responses in regions 160-218 and 743-854. Reportedly, close to half of the unique spike-specific TCRs recognized epitopes lying outside the regions that are mutated in the B.1.351 and B.1.1.7 variants.

V is reduced by 6 bases and J by 3 bases, leaving a spacing of 17 bases between them. The germline V gene (reference sequence) supplies CDR1 MNHNY and CDR2 SVGAGI. Spanning cysteine to phenylalanine, the CDR3 consists of 15 amino acids. Solely the CDR3 DNA is kept, with 45 bases framed from the first base. The CDR3 regions of human TCRbeta chains were analyzed by immunosequencing. As for the authors' bioinformatics: Repertoire TCRs were matched against a reference library of SARS-CoV-2-specific TCRs generated with the MIRA antigen-specificity platform. Breadth was defined as the fraction of unique TCRs that were SARS-CoV-2-associated. Depth was defined as the fraction of total T cells that were SARS-CoV-2-associated. Using the MIRA data, every spike-specific TCR was mapped to the spike region that the TCR reacted to and assigned to either a CD4 or a CD8 class. Log10-transformed breadth and depth values were compared by one-way ANOVA with Sidak's multiple comparisons tests. TCRdb provides this immuneACCESS table in a form limited to in-frame rearrangements. Some clones are lacking; in checked studies, under half of them reflect an unresolved V gene, and why the rest are absent is not known. Clone size and V and J calls were adopted from that table, with D and trimming inferred from the DNA. Within this sample are about 180,000 clones, with around 93% of them counted one time only. The leading ten clones occupy around 0.97% of the sample.

This sample's time point label indicates: about 28 days (+/-7) after the second vaccine dose. The label giving this sample's treatment or condition can be read as: meningococcal conjugate vaccine given as trial control. The vaccinee samples were drawn from two UK trials, COV001 and COV002, one of which was a single-blind randomized controlled phase 2/3 trial testing AZD1222 (ChAdOx1 nCoV-19) in healthy adults. Trial participant PBMC samples were collected at day 0 and day 28 after the second dose for TCRbeta chain sequencing. This sequence was found in an adult who received the MenACWY meningococcal vaccine as a control. This specimen was peripheral blood, taken 28 days after the second dose of the MenACWY control vaccine. In this chain, TRBV6-6 is recombined with TRBJ1-2; a tentative D call is TRBD1 (6 bases match). Here the CDR3 is given as CASSAYGQRDYGYTF. The DNA sequence is given as TGTGCCAGCAGCGCCTACGGACAGAGGGACTATGGCTACACCTTC.